These 30 T cell receptor beta chains originate from one sample sequenced in a study of human T cells and chemical hapten exposure. TCRdb itself ran the RACE reads through MiXCR, one entry per CDR3 protein. The sample shows 180,000 or so distinct CDR3 sequences, around 15% of them seen only once. The time point here: patch test 1, 2 weeks after DPC sensitization. Treatment described: therapeutic diphenylcyclopropenone sensitization with weekly scalp DPC. This material consisted of whole blood, taken in connection with sensitization to the hapten diphenylcyclopropenone (DPC). These receptors originate from a woman in her 30s with alopecia areata. Some clones in this sample may be carry-over from other donors' samples.

This clonotype has more than one count but fewer than ten. The chain links TRBV6-1 to TRBJ2-1, with no clear D. The CDR3 contains 14 residues. Germline CDR1 is MNHNS and CDR2 is SASEGT. V lost 10 bases, J lost 5 bases, and 18 bases lay in between. The CDR3 nucleotides are TGTGCCACCGGGTACGGTCTAGGAAACAATGAGCAGTTCTTC. It is translated as CATGYGLGNNEQFF.

The chain has TRBV6-5 and TRBJ2-3; 14 bases map to TRBD2. V lost 6 bases and J lost 4; bases outside the gene matches: 12. This CDR3 has 18 amino acids. Germline lookup yields CDR1 MNHEY and CDR2 SVGAGI. The CDR3 spells CASRPTSGRAYWADTQYF. The CDR3 DNA reads as TGTGCCAGCAGGCCGACTAGCGGGAGGGCCTACTGGGCAGATACGCAGTATTTT.

This clonotype came up a few times. The V and J genes are TRBV28 and TRBJ1-1; D is undetermined. V lost 8 bases to trimming and J lost 1 base, with 8 bases between them. Germline V gives CDR1 MDHEN, CDR2 SYDVKM. The CDR3 extends over 12 amino acids. CDR3 amino acids: CASGAGNTEAFF. CDR3 nucleotides: TGTGCCAGCGGTGCGGGGAACACTGAAGCTTTCTTT.

This clonotype showed up just a few times. This chain joins TRBV7-6 and TRBJ2-5; no firm D call. V lost 3 bases, J lost 4 bases, and 9 bases lay in between. Per the germline V gene, CDR1 is SGHVS and CDR2 is FNYEAQ. The CDR3 spans 13 residues. The CDR3 reads CASSFGSVETQYF. CDR3 nucleotide sequence: TGTGCCAGCAGCTTTGGGTCTGTAGAGACCCAGTACTTC.

This clonotype has more than one count but fewer than ten. The V call is TRBV10-3, the J call TRBJ2-7; TRBD1 is a possible D gene (5 bases). V was pared by 10 bases and J by 1 base, with 11 bases between. In germline, CDR1 is ENHRY, CDR2 SYGVKD. The CDR3 spans 12 residues. CDR3 coding DNA: TGTGCCACCGGACAAATTTCCTACGAGCAGTACTTC. Protein: CATGQISYEQYF.

This clonotype was observed a handful of times. The CDR3 region is CASSSGTRNTGELFF. The CDR3 DNA follows: TGTGCCAGCTCATCCGGGACACGGAACACCGGGGAGCTGTTTTTT. This chain links TRBV18 with TRBJ2-2; D possibly corresponds to TRBD1 (6 bases). The CDR3 loop spans 15 amino acids. Per germline, CDR1 KGHSH and CDR2 LQKENI. V was shortened by 5 bases and J by 1 base, with 11 bases between the two germline ends.

V usage is TRBV5-1 and J usage is TRBJ1-1; D gene uncertain. Between the trimmed V and J ends, which lost 2 bases and 4 bases, there was a span of 15 bases. The CDR3 extends over 15 amino acids. Germline V CDR1 and CDR2: SGHRS, YFSETQ. The CDR3 nucleotides are TGCGCCAGCAGCTTACAAGGCAGAGTGGGCACTGAAGCTTTCTTT. Residues: CASSLQGRVGTEAFF. Full variable domain (outside the CDR3, taken from reference TRBV5-1 and TRBJ1-1): KAGVTQTPRYLIKTRGQQVTLSCSPISGHRSVSWYQQTPGQGLQFLFEYFSETQRNKGNFPGRFSGRQFSNSRSEMNVSTLELGDSALYLCASSLQGRVGTEAFFGQGTRLTVV.

The chain recombines TRBV6-1 with TRBJ2-7; 10 bases align to TRBD1. CDR1 is MNHNS, CDR2 SASEGT, per germline. Trimming at V came to 6 bases and at J to 6 bases, leaving 5 bases not matched to a gene. This CDR3 has 13 amino acids. CDR3 sequence reads: CASRRDRGSEQYF. In DNA, the CDR3 is TGTGCCAGCAGGCGGGACAGGGGTTCCGAGCAGTACTTC.

The chain combines TRBV7-2 with TRBJ1-1; D is undetermined. Germline V gene lookup returns CDR1 SGHTA and CDR2 FQGNSA. V shed 0 bases and J shed 3 bases, with 8 bases lying between them. CDR3 size: 14 residues. The CDR3 protein is CASSLALPYTEAFF. In DNA form, the CDR3 reads TGTGCCAGCAGCTTAGCGCTACCGTACACTGAAGCTTTCTTT.

The chain combines TRBV6-1 with TRBJ1-6; 7 bases align to TRBD1. Trimming took 6 bases from V and 7 from J; bases not matched to a gene: 6. The CDR3 extends over 14 amino acids. From germline, CDR1 is MNHNS and CDR2 SASEGT. The CDR3 DNA is TGTGCCAGCAGGGGCGACAGGGACAATTCACCCCTCCACTTT. Its protein product is CASRGDRDNSPLHF.

V and J are TRBV28 and TRBJ2-4, with D hard to call. The CDR3 length is 13 residues. Germline V gene sequence: CDR1 MDHEN, CDR2 SYDVKM. The V end was cut by 9 bases, the J end by 3 bases, with 12 bases between. The CDR3 reads CASSGIVKNIQYF. Here the CDR3 DNA reads TGTGCCAGTAGTGGGATAGTCAAAAACATTCAGTACTTC.

This clonotype appeared many times. V is TRBV6-1 and J is TRBJ1-5, with D unclear. Germline V gene sequence: CDR1 MNHNS, CDR2 SASEGT. The CDR3 runs 15 residues. With 3 bases removed from V and 0 bases from J, the gap between germline ends came to 9 bases. CDR3 in amino acids: CASSEGSYSNQPQHF. Here the CDR3 DNA reads TGTGCCAGCAGTGAGGGGTCCTATAGCAATCAGCCCCAGCATTTT.

The chain joins TRBV20-1 to TRBJ1-2; 7 positions agree with TRBD1. V lost 6 bases to trimming and J lost 6 bases; unmatched junction nucleotides: 4. The germline gives CDR1 DFQATT, CDR2 SNEGSKA (reference sequence). This CDR3 has 11 amino acids. CDR3 loop: CSALGQDGYTF. DNA of the CDR3: TGCAGTGCGCTCGGACAGGATGGCTACACCTTC.

This clonotype was observed once. The rearrangement links TRBV7-9 to TRBJ2-7; TRBD1 aligns across 7 bases. Germline CDR1 SEHNR, CDR2 FQNEAQ (reference sequence). J was trimmed by 4 bases and V by 5 bases; bases with no gene match: 8. The CDR3 totals 14 residues. Here the CDR3 reads CASSPGQALYEQYF. For the CDR3, the DNA is TGTGCCAGCAGCCCCGGACAGGCTTTATACGAGCAGTACTTC.

A few counts support this clonotype. The V gene is TRBV18, the J gene TRBJ1-6, with D perhaps TRBD1 (5 bases). The CDR3 sequence is 16 residues long. Trimming shortened V by 1 base and J by 5 bases, and 12 bases separated the two germline ends. The germline gives CDR1 KGHSH, CDR2 LQKENI. The CDR3, as DNA: TGTGCCAGCTCACCACAGGGGCAGCTTAATAATTCACCCCTCCACTTT. Protein: CASSPQGQLNNSPLHF.

The genes are TRBV10-3 and TRBJ2-1, with D perhaps TRBD2 (6 bases). The CDR3 sequence is 18 residues long. Germline CDR1 ENHRY, CDR2 SYGVKD. Trimming left V 0 bases short and J 0 bases short, with 15 bases between. The CDR3 sequence is CAISESLGSGSSYNEQFF. The CDR3 nucleotides are TGTGCCATCAGTGAGTCCCTAGGTTCCGGGAGCTCCTACAATGAGCAGTTCTTC.

The rearrangement links TRBV3-1 to TRBJ1-6; TRBD1 might be the D (5 bases). In germline, CDR1 is LGHDT, CDR2 YNNKEL (reference sequence). The CDR3 has 12 amino acids. Trimming cost V 7 bases and J 10 bases, with 11 bases left between them. The CDR3 DNA follows: TGTGCCAGCACTCAGGGAGGATCACCCCTCCACTTT. The encoded protein is CASTQGGSPLHF.

This clonotype was counted a few times. This chain connects TRBV6-2 or TRBV6-3 to TRBJ2-7; a weak D match, TRBD2 (6 bases). The CDR3 length is 13 residues. Germline-derived CDR1 and CDR2 are MNHEY and SVGEGT. V lost 2 bases, J lost 2 bases, and 7 bases lay in between. CDR3 sequence (DNA): TGTGCCAGCAGTTACGGAGGGACCTACGAGCAGTACTTC. Translation gives CASSYGGTYEQYF.

This clonotype was observed many times. The chain is built from TRBV4-1 and TRBJ2-7; possible D gene TRBD1, 5 bases. CDR3 length: 14 residues. Germline V gene data show CDR1 as MGHRA and CDR2 as YSYEKL. Trimming cost V 3 bases and J 2 bases, with 11 bases left between them. The CDR3, as DNA: TGCGCCAGCAGCCATCGGTCAGGGACCTACGAGCAGTACTTC. Translating it yields CASSHRSGTYEQYF.

Many counts were recorded for this clonotype. The chain is built from TRBV12-3 or TRBV12-4 and TRBJ2-1; tentatively, D is TRBD2 (5 bases). The CDR3 extends over 13 amino acids. Trimming stripped 6 bases from V and 2 bases from J, with 8 bases between. In nucleotides, the CDR3 is TGTGCCAGCAGCTGGGAGACCTACAATGAGCAGTTCTTC. It codes for CASSWETYNEQFF.

The CDR3 is CASSYEVRTGESYYGYTF. CDR3 in DNA: TGTGCCAGCAGTTACGAAGTAAGGACAGGGGAGTCCTACTATGGCTACACCTTC. This chain connects TRBV6-2 or TRBV6-3 to TRBJ1-2; 9 bases align to TRBD1. The V segment lost 2 bases and the J segment 3 bases; nucleotides outside the gene matches: 13. Looked up from germline, CDR1 is MNHEY and CDR2 is SVGEGT. CDR3 length equals 18 residues.

This clonotype occurred many times. The chain has TRBV7-8 and TRBJ1-5; D ambiguous. V was cut by 1 base and J by 3 bases, with 13 bases left in between. Germline V gene data show CDR1 as SGHVS and CDR2 as FQNEAQ. This CDR3 spans 16 amino acids. The DNA for the CDR3 is TGTGCCAGCAGCTTAGACGGCACGTCTTTCAATCAGCCCCAGCATTTT. It specifies CASSLDGTSFNQPQHF.

This CDR3 reads CASSLRGTGAQYF. DNA for the CDR3: TGTGCCAGCAGCTTGAGAGGTACAGGGGCCCAGTACTTC. V is TRBV5-4 and J is TRBJ2-5, with 7 bases aligning to TRBD1. Per the germline V gene, CDR1 is SGHNT and CDR2 is YYREEE (reference sequence). This CDR3 region has 13 residues. J gave up 9 bases and V 1 base, and 6 bases lay outside the gene matches.

The chain joins TRBV7-2 to TRBJ2-3; the match to TRBD1 covers 8 bases. Germline V gene lookup returns CDR1 SGHTA and CDR2 FQGNSA. After removal of 5 bases from V and 3 bases from J, the junction contained 10 bases not matched to a gene. The CDR3 consists of 16 residues. Written as DNA, the CDR3 is TGTGCCAGCAGCACTCGGACAGGGCTGAGGACAGATACGCAGTATTTT. This translates into CASSTRTGLRTDTQYF.

The sample holds many counts of this clonotype. The chain has TRBV7-2 and TRBJ2-4; D uncertain. In germline, CDR1 is SGHTA, CDR2 FQGNSA. V was trimmed by 1 base and J by 3 bases, leaving 10 bases between them. The CDR3 totals 15 residues. As DNA, the CDR3 is TGTGCCAGCAGCTTAGAGGTTGCAGGCAAAAACATTCAGTACTTC. As protein: CASSLEVAGKNIQYF.

This clonotype was observed a handful of times. The chain uses TRBV7-6 and TRBJ1-4; D remains ambiguous. Between the trimmed V and J ends, which lost 5 bases and 7 bases, there was a span of 14 bases. The CDR3 is 14 residues long. The germline CDR1 and CDR2 sequences are SGHVS and FNYEAQ. The CDR3 DNA reads TGTGCCAGCAGCGCAAGCCTAGGAGGTGAAAAACTGTTTTTT. Translating gives CASSASLGGEKLFF.

This clonotype was picked up a small number of times. CDR3 bases: TGTGCCAGCAGCTTAGTTGATCCCCCTGAAGCTTTCTTT. Translation gives CASSLVDPPEAFF. The chain uses TRBV7-9 and TRBJ1-1; D remains ambiguous. Trimming removed 1 base from V and 6 bases from J, with 9 bases in between. Germline CDR1 SEHNR, CDR2 FQNEAQ (reference sequence). The CDR3 spans 13 residues. The full variable domain, with the rest looked up from reference TRBV7-9 and TRBJ1-1, is DTGVSQNPRHKITKRGQNVTFRCDPISEHNRLYWYRQTLGQGPEFLTYFQNEAQLEKSRLLSDRFSAERPKGSFSTLEIQRTEQGDSAMYLCASSLVDPPEAFFGQGTRLTVV.

This chain links TRBV6-6 with TRBJ2-3; either TRBD1 or TRBD2 may supply D (5 bases each). From germline, CDR1 is MNHNY and CDR2 SVGAGI (reference sequence). The CDR3 has 15 residues. Trimming stripped 4 bases from V and 2 bases from J, with 13 bases between. The CDR3 spells CASSFSGTYTDTQYF. The CDR3 DNA follows: TGTGCCAGCAGTTTCTCGGGGACCTACACAGATACGCAGTATTTT.

V usage is TRBV20-1 and J usage is TRBJ1-5; 7 bases agree with TRBD1. J lost 3 bases, V lost 0 bases, and 8 bases had no gene match. The CDR3 extends over 16 amino acids. From germline, CDR1 is DFQATT and CDR2 SNEGSKA (reference sequence). The CDR3 DNA reads TGCAGTGCTAGAGATCAGGCAGGGGGGAACAATCAGCCCCAGCATTTT. Protein: CSARDQAGGNNQPQHF.

CDR3 residues: CASSPRGDRALSGNTIYF. In nucleotides, the CDR3 is TGTGCCAGCAGCCCCCGAGGGGACAGGGCTCTCTCTGGAAACACCATATATTTT. The chain combines TRBV9 with TRBJ1-3; 9 bases line up with TRBD1. This CDR3 is built from 18 residues. Germline CDR1 SGDLS, CDR2 YYNGEE. V lost 4 bases, J lost 0 bases, and 11 bases stayed unmatched.